This T cell receptor beta chain was documented in a study of regulatory T cells in long-lasting Graves disease. This clonotype was observed at least ten times. Time point defined: newly diagnosed GD, antithyroid drugs for less than 3 months. Extracted RNA from PBMCs served as the source of the TCR library. Combining iRepertoire HTBI primers with Arm-PCR of CDR3 regions, the authors built TCR beta libraries. As originally analysed: Across all samples, about 60 TRBV segments and 14 TRBJ segments were identified. TCRdb reprocessed the multiplex PCR reads with MiXCR, giving one entry per CDR3 protein. These V and J calls originate from TCRdb's pipeline instead of the authors' own analysis. The sample lists 400,000 to 500,000 distinct CDR3 sequences, 16% occurring once. V lost 6 bases, J lost 6 bases, and 10 bases stayed unmatched. The CDR3 sequence is 15 residues long. The germline CDR1 and CDR2 sequences are MNHEY and SMNVEV (reference sequence).

The same data also contributed to another study, on T cells in Graves' hyperthyroidism and ophthalmopathy. Turning to that study: In making diagnoses, clinical symptoms, serum thyroxine and TRAb, thyroid ultrasound and orbital computed tomography were all used. Blood shared most expanded thyroid clonotypes above 0.001.

Sequences were derived from peripheral blood mononuclear cells (PBMCs), sampled at new diagnosis, from a patient treated with antithyroid drugs. The TCR was taken from a woman aged 25-40 years with Graves disease. The chain combines TRBV27 with TRBJ2-3; TRBD2 matches at 9 bases. The CDR3 is CASSLVAGDWDTQYF. The CDR3 DNA sequence: TGTGCCAGCAGCCTTGTAGCGGGAGATTGGGATACGCAGTATTTT.